This T cell receptor (beta chain) was sequenced in a study of cytotoxic CD8 clonotypes in ibrutinib-treated CLL. The overall study: An average of about 260,000 productive templates and 94,082 productive rearrangements was obtained per sample.

Note on this clone: Its specificity is unknown.

CDR1 is SEHNR and CDR2 is FQNEAQ in the germline V gene (reference sequence). This CDR3 has 19 amino acids. Trimming took 2 bases from V and 0 from J, leaving 20 bases between them. Notes on the study in general: Samples were collected at differing times from sustained-remission and progressing patients.

TCRdb's table, derived via immunoSEQ multiplex PCR, lists solely in-frame clones and lacks some. The sample shows approximately 50,000 clones, nearly 55% of them seen only once. The sample was PBMCs, taken at disease progression, from a patient treated with ibrutinib. This TCR came from a human donor with chronic lymphocytic leukemia. This chain connects TRBV7-9 to TRBJ1-3, with D possibly being TRBD1 (6 bases). The CDR3 reads CASSLRAGVLELSGNTIYF. CDR3 DNA: TGTGCCAGCAGCTTAAGGGCAGGGGTTTTGGAGCTCTCTGGAAACACCATATATTTT.